This TCR beta chain was identified in a study of blood T cell repertoires in COVID-19. Clones were sequenced by immunoSEQ multiplex PCR, and TCRdb holds only the in-frame ones, with some missing. The sample has 200,000 to 300,000 clones; 87% are singletons. The V and J ends lost 5 bases and 2 bases, in that order; junction bases with no gene match: 5. The germline V gene has CDR1 ENHRY and CDR2 SYGVKD. The length of the CDR3 is 16 residues. The source of this sequence is a woman between 50 and 59 years old with acute or convalescent COVID-19. V usage is TRBV10-3 and J usage is TRBJ2-3; TRBD2 matches at 12 bases. Specimen: peripheral blood. CDR3 sequence: CAISLLAGGNTDTQYF. The CDR3 bases are TGTGCCATCAGTTTACTAGCGGGAGGCAACACAGATACGCAGTATTTT.